The 20 T cell receptor beta chains below come from one sample, sequenced in a study of blood T cell repertoires in COVID-19. Measured with immunoSEQ multiplex PCR; TCRdb has only the in-frame clones, and not every one. The top ten clones hold almost 2% of a sample with about 400,000 clones, about 85% of them seen once. Sequenced: PBMCs or T cells enriched from blood (not recorded which). The origin of the receptors is a woman in her late teens or twenties with acute COVID-19.

V and J are TRBV6-2 or TRBV6-3 and TRBJ1-5; D remains unclear. Germline V CDR1 and CDR2: MNHEY, SVGEGT. The CDR3 sequence is 15 residues long. The ends were cut back, 5 bases at V and 0 bases at J, with 11 bases in the middle. CDR3 sequence: CASSKDGNSNQPQHF. The CDR3 DNA reads TGTGCCAGCAGTAAAGACGGGAATAGCAATCAGCCCCAGCATTTT.

The rearrangement uses TRBV20-1 and TRBJ2-7; the D is unclear. The V and J ends lost 6 bases and 7 bases respectively, with 13 bases between them. The CDR3 is 11 residues long. CDR1 is DFQATT and CDR2 is SNEGSKA in the germline V gene (reference sequence). As DNA, the CDR3 is TGCAGTGCCCATACCCCAGGAGAGCAGTACTTC. Residues: CSAHTPGEQYF.

The chain links TRBV18 to TRBJ1-6, with 10 bases lining up with TRBD1. The CDR3 loop spans 17 amino acids. J was trimmed by 6 bases and V by 4 bases; bases with no gene match: 9. Per germline, CDR1 KGHSH and CDR2 LQKENI. Here the CDR3 reads CASSQTGTGDINSPLHF. CDR3 sequence (DNA): TGTGCCAGCTCACAAACCGGGACAGGGGACATTAATTCACCCCTCCACTTT.

The chain has TRBV19 and TRBJ1-1, with TRBD1 matching 11 bases. After removal of 6 bases from V and 4 bases from J, the junction contained 13 bases not matched to a gene. This CDR3 has 17 amino acids. Germline values: CDR1 LNHDA, CDR2 SQIVND (reference sequence). The CDR3 reads CASRPRGDRGFGTEAFF. The CDR3 DNA reads TGTGCCAGTAGACCTAGGGGGGACAGGGGGTTTGGCACTGAAGCTTTCTTT.

The table lists this clone with a count of one. CDR3 sequence (DNA): TGTGCCAGCAGCCTGGGACTCATTGAAAAACTGTTTTTT. The encoded protein is CASSLGLIEKLFF. This rearrangement joins TRBV11-2 to TRBJ1-4; D might be TRBD1 (5 bases). The germline V and J ends were trimmed by 5 bases and 7 bases, with 11 bases remaining between them. The CDR3 has 13 residues. Per the germline V gene, CDR1 is SGHAT and CDR2 is FQNNGV.

The rearrangement joins TRBV5-5 to TRBJ1-1; D gene uncertain. The ends were cut back, 4 bases at V and 3 bases at J, with 7 bases in the middle. Germline V gene data show CDR1 as SGHKS and CDR2 as YYEKEE (reference sequence). This CDR3 contains 12 residues. Here the CDR3 DNA reads TGTGCCAGCAGCCCTAAAGACACTGAAGCTTTCTTT. Amino acid sequence: CASSPKDTEAFF.

The rearrangement links TRBV4-1 to TRBJ2-1; 15 bases line up with TRBD2. Germline lookup yields CDR1 MGHRA and CDR2 YSYEKL. The CDR3 extends over 17 amino acids. After removal of 2 bases from V and 7 bases from J, the junction contained 6 bases not matched to a gene. The CDR3 here is CASSQPGLAGGRNEQFF. The CDR3 DNA is TGCGCCAGCAGCCAACCAGGACTAGCGGGGGGGCGGAATGAGCAGTTCTTC.

The chain employs TRBV9 and TRBJ2-7, with a weak D call TRBD2 (6 bases). CDR1 SGDLS and CDR2 YYNGEE come from the germline V gene. CDR3 size: 14 residues. V was clipped by 4 bases and J by 0 bases, with 11 bases between them. The CDR3 DNA sequence: TGTGCCAGCAGCCCTACTAGCCACTCCTACGAGCAGTACTTC. Translated, it gives CASSPTSHSYEQYF. The variable domain in full, completed from reference TRBV9 and TRBJ2-7, reads DSGVTQTPKHLITATGQRVTLRCSPRSGDLSVYWYQQSLDQGLQFLIQYYNGEERAKGNILERFSAQQFPDLHSELNLSSLELGDSALYFCASSPTSHSYEQYFGPGTRLTVT.

J is TRBJ1-4 and V is TRBV3-1 (or the pseudogene TRBV3-2); perhaps TRBD1 as D (6 bases). Germline V CDR1 and CDR2: LGHDT, YNNKEL (reference sequence). CDR3 size: 14 residues. V lost 1 base and J 8 bases, leaving 11 bases between the germline ends. This CDR3 reads CASSQAGVEEKLFF. The CDR3 bases are TGTGCCAGCAGCCAAGCAGGGGTCGAAGAAAAACTGTTTTTT.

The chain employs TRBV7-8 and TRBJ1-1, with a tentative D call TRBD1 (6 bases). This CDR3 comprises 13 residues. The V gene's germline CDR1 is SGHVS and CDR2 FQNEAQ. V lost 0 bases and J 4 bases, leaving 6 bases between the germline ends. CDR3 loop: CASSLAQGTEAFF. The CDR3 DNA is TGTGCCAGCAGCTTAGCACAGGGCACTGAAGCTTTCTTT.

This rearrangement joins TRBV9 to TRBJ2-4, with a weak D call TRBD2 (6 bases). In germline, CDR1 is SGDLS, CDR2 YYNGEE. This CDR3 is built from 14 residues. Trimming cost V 0 bases and J 7 bases, with 11 bases left between them. The CDR3 loop is CASSVGDRGNIQYF. The CDR3 coding sequence is TGTGCCAGCAGCGTAGGGGACCGGGGGAACATTCAGTACTTC.

The rearrangement uses TRBV27 and TRBJ2-2, with TRBD2 as a possible D gene (5 bases). Trimming took off 4 bases at V and 7 bases at J, with 10 bases between the two ends. The CDR3 consists of 13 residues. Germline V lookup: CDR1 MNHEY, CDR2 SMNVEV (reference sequence). The CDR3 DNA reads TGTGCCAGCAGTTCGAGGCGGGTCGGGGAGCTGTTTTTT. Its protein is CASSSRRVGELFF.

V usage is TRBV21-1 and J usage is TRBJ1-5. TRBV21-1 is a pseudogene locus. This CDR3 region has 16 residues. The DNA of the CDR3 is TGTGCCAGCAGCAAAAGAGTCTGGTGCGGCAATCAGCCCCAGCATTTT. Residues: CASSKRVWCGNQPQHF.

This clone was seen once. The genes are TRBV28 and TRBJ2-7; D might be TRBD2 (6 bases). Trimming took off 5 bases at V and 3 bases at J, with 20 bases between the two ends. CDR1 is MDHEN and CDR2 is SYDVKM in the germline V gene. This CDR3 comprises 16 residues. This chain's CDR3 is CASSPTPRDQNYEQYF. DNA of the CDR3: TGTGCCAGCAGTCCAACCCCGCGGGACCAAAACTACGAGCAGTACTTC.

The chain employs TRBV7-6 and TRBJ2-7, with 8 bases matching TRBD1. V shed 5 bases and J 5 bases; nucleotides not matched to a gene: 8. CDR1 is SGHVS, CDR2 FNYEAQ, per germline. This CDR3 comprises 14 residues. Written as DNA, the CDR3 is TGTGCCAGCAGCCCAGGGGGCGTCAAAGACGAGCAGTACTTC. As protein: CASSPGGVKDEQYF.

The chain uses TRBV18 and TRBJ2-7; 7 nucleotides agree with TRBD1. Germline V gives CDR1 KGHSH, CDR2 LQKENI. The CDR3 totals 15 residues. V lost 4 bases to trimming and J lost 4 bases; unmatched junction nucleotides: 10. CDR3 protein: CASSQGTVQLYEQYF. CDR3 sequence (DNA): TGTGCCAGCTCACAAGGGACAGTACAACTTTACGAGCAGTACTTC.

The count of this clone is one. The genes are TRBV28 and TRBJ2-7; D unresolved. The ends were cut back, 3 bases at V and 1 base at J, with 7 bases in the middle. CDR1 is MDHEN and CDR2 is SYDVKM in the germline V gene. The CDR3 is 13 amino acids. This chain's CDR3 is CASSFYRSYEQYF. CDR3 DNA: TGTGCCAGCAGTTTTTACAGATCCTACGAGCAGTACTTC.

This chain links TRBV30 with TRBJ2-1, with a tentative D call TRBD1 (5 bases). Germline values: CDR1 GTSNPN, CDR2 SVGIG (reference sequence). Trimming took 8 bases from V and 4 from J, leaving 12 bases between them. The CDR3 covers 12 residues. The CDR3 region is CAARRTYNEQFF. The CDR3 DNA follows: TGTGCCGCTCGGCGGACATACAATGAGCAGTTCTTC. Supplemented by reference TRBV30 and TRBJ2-1, the full variable domain reads SQTIHQWPATLVQPVGSPLSLECTVEGTSNPNLYWYRQAAGRGLQLLFYSVGIGQISSEVPQNLSASRPQDRQFILSSKKLLLSDSGFYLCAARRTYNEQFFGPGTRLTVL.

The rearrangement joins TRBV9 to TRBJ2-3; a weak D match, TRBD1 (5 bases). V gave up 4 bases and J gave up 5 bases, with 8 bases separating them. The CDR3 extends over 12 amino acids. Germline CDR1 and CDR2: SGDLS and YYNGEE. The CDR3 reads CASSSQGDTQYF. CDR3 nucleotide sequence: TGTGCCAGCAGCTCCCAGGGAGATACGCAGTATTTT.

This clone was recorded once. The chain links TRBV18 to TRBJ1-3; D is unclear. The germline CDR1 and CDR2 sequences are KGHSH and LQKENI. The CDR3 sequence is 15 residues long. The ends were cut back, 5 bases at V and 3 bases at J, with 14 bases in the middle. In nucleotides, the CDR3 is TGTGCCAGCTCAAGCCGGGAACCCTTTGGAAACACCATATATTTT. This sequence encodes CASSSREPFGNTIYF.